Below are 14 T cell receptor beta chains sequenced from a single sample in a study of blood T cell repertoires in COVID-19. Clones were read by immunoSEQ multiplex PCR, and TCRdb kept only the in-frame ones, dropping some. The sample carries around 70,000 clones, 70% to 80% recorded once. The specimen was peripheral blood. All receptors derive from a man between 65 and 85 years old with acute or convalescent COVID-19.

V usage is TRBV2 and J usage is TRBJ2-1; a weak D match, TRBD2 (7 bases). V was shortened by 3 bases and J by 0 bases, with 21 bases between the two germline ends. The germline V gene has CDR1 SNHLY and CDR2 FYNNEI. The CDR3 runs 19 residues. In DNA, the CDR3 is TGTGCCAGCAGTGATCCGCTGGGGGCTAGCGGAAGCTCCTACAATGAGCAGTTCTTC. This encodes CASSDPLGASGSSYNEQFF.

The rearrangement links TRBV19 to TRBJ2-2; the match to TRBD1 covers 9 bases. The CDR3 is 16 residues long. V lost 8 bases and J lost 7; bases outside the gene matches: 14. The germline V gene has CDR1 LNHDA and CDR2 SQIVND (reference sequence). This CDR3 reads CASHLVGTGSFGELFF. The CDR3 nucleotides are TGTGCCAGTCACTTGGTTGGGACAGGGTCTTTCGGGGAGCTGTTTTTT.

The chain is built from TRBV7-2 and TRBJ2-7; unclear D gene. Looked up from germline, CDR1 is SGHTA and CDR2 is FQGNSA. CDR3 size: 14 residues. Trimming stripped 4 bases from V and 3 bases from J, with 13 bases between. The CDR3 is CASSSYGLNYEQYF. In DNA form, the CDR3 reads TGTGCCAGCAGCTCGTATGGGCTCAACTACGAGCAGTACTTC.

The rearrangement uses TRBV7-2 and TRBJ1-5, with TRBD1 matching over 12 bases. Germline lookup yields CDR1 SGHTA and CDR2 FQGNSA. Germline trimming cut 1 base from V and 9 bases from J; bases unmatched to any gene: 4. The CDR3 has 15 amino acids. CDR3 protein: CASSLDGTGGRPQHF. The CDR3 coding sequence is TGTGCCAGCAGCTTAGACGGGACAGGGGGCCGGCCCCAGCATTTT. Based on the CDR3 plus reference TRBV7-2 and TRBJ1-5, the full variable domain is GAGVSQSPSNKVTEKGKDVELRCDPISGHTALYWYRQSLGQGLEFLIYFQGNSAPDKSGLPSDRFSAERTGGSVSTLTIQRTQQEDSAVYLCASSLDGTGGRPQHFGDGTRLSIL.

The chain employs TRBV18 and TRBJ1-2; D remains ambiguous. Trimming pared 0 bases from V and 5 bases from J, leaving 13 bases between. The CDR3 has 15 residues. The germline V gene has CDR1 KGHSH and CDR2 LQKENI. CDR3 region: CASSPPVLGVYGYTF. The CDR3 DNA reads TGTGCCAGCTCACCACCCGTTTTAGGAGTATATGGCTACACCTTC.

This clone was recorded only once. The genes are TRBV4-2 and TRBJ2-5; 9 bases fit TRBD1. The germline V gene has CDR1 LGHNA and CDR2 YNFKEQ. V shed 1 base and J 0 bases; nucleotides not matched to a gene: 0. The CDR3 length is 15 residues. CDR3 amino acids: CASSQGTGDQETQYF. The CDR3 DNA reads TGTGCCAGCAGCCAAGGGACAGGGGACCAAGAGACCCAGTACTTC.

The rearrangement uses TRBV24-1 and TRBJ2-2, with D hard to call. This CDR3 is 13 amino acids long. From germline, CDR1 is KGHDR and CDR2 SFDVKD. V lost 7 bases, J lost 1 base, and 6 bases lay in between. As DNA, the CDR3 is TGTGCCACCAGCCCCCAGAACACCGGGGAGCTGTTTTTT. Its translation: CATSPQNTGELFF.

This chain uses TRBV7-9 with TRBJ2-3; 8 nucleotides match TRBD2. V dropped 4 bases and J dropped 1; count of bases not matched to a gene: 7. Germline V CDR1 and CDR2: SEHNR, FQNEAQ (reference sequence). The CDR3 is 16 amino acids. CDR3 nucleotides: TGTGCCAGCAGCTGGCGGCGGGAGGCCCGCACAGATACGCAGTATTTT. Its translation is CASSWRREARTDTQYF.

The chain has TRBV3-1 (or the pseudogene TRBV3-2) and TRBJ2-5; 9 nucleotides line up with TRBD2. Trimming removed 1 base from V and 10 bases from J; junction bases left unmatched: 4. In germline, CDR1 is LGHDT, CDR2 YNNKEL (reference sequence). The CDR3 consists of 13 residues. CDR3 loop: CASSQGGGGDQYF. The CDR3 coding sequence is TGTGCCAGCAGCCAAGGCGGCGGGGGGGACCAGTACTTC.

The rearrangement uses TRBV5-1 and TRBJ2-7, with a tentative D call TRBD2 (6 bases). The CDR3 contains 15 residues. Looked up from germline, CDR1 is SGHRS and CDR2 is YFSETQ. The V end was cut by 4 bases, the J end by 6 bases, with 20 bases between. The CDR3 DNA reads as TGCGCCAGCAGCCTTCACTCTCCGGGAGTGGGCGAGCAGTACTTC. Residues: CASSLHSPGVGEQYF.

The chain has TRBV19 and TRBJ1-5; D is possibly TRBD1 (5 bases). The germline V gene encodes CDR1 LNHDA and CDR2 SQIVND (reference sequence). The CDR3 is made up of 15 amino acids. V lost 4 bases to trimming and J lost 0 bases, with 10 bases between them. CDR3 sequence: CASSNEQGSNQPQHF. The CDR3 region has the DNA TGTGCCAGTAGTAACGAGCAGGGTAGCAATCAGCCCCAGCATTTT.

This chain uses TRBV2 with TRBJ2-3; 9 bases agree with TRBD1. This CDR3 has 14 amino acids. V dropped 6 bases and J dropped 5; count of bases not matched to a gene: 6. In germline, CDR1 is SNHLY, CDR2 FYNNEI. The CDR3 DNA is TGTGCCAGCAGGGACAGGGGAGGTGGAGATACGCAGTATTTT. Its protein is CASRDRGGGDTQYF.

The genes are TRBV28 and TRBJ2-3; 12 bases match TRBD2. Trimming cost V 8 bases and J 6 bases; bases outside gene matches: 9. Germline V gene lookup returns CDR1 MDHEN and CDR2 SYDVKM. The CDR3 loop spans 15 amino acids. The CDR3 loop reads CASPPTSGRYDTQYF. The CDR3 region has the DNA TGTGCCAGCCCCCCGACTAGCGGGAGATACGATACGCAGTATTTT.

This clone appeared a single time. The CDR3: CASSQEAPTSGRWETQYF. In nucleotides, the CDR3 is TGTGCCAGCAGCCAAGAGGCCCCGACTAGCGGGAGGTGGGAGACCCAGTACTTC. This chain uses TRBV3-1 (or the pseudogene TRBV3-2) with TRBJ2-5, with 13 bases fitting TRBD2. Trimming cost V 0 bases and J 5 bases; bases outside gene matches: 9. This CDR3 is built from 18 residues. In germline, CDR1 is LGHDT, CDR2 YNNKEL (reference sequence).